This T cell receptor (beta chain) was sequenced in a study of vaccination effects on CD4 cells after COVID-19. For this clone: What it binds is unknown.

TCRdb's table, derived via immunoSEQ multiplex PCR, lists solely in-frame clones and lacks some. This table holds 20,000 to 30,000 clones, 69% found once. Viral peptide pool expansion of antigen-specific CD4+ T cells preceded sequencing in the ViraFEST assay. Cells that had been cultured for 10 days were the source of isolated CD4+ T cells. This individual contracted SARS-CoV-2 between March and December 2020, as verified by PCR. Cultures of under 2.5 million PBMC per well contained about 9.5 IU/ml IL-2 plus 10 ug/ml peptides. The CDR3 runs 16 residues. Per the germline V gene, CDR1 is KGHSH and CDR2 is LQKENI. Between the trimmed V and J ends, which lost 2 bases and 13 bases, there was a span of 21 bases.

The specimen was CD4+ T cells from PBMCs cultured with SARS-CoV-2 spike peptides, collected before COVID-19 vaccination. The J gene is TRBJ1-6, the V gene TRBV18; TRBD1 might be the D (6 bases). This sequence originates from a human donor who had a prior SARS-CoV-2 infection. The CDR3 sequence: CASSPGDNNLYSPLHF. In nucleotides, the CDR3 is TGTGCCAGCTCACCAGGGGACAATAATTTATACTCGCCCCTCCACTTT.